Below, one TCR beta chain is given with its context. Its cognate antigen is unknown. The junction does not match germline at one end; this may be a read error. These data originate in a study of a mutant IDH1 vaccine in newly diagnosed glioma. Background on the study: Treated patients, about 62% male and roughly 38% female, averaged approximately 40 years of age. The study, taken as a whole, reports: Pseudoprogression appeared independent of alterations in top peripheral clonotypes.

The time point was: week 11, during vaccination. The investigators gave 300 ug of mutant IDH1 20-mer peptide in each vaccine dose, together with topical imiquimod. The study enrolled donors with new WHO grade 3 or 4 IDH1-mutant, ATRX-lost astrocytomas. Germline V lookup: CDR1 MNHEY, CDR2 SMNVEV (reference sequence). The CDR3 loop spans 16 amino acids. Only in-frame clones appear in the TCRdb table, and some are missing; sequencing was by immunoSEQ multiplex PCR. The table records about 62,000 clones, around nine tenths of them present only once. The chain employs TRBV27 and TRBJ2-1; 13 bases align to TRBD2. The source was PBMCs, collected from a glioma patient whose treatment included an IDH1 peptide vaccine. This TCR derives from a man in his forties with glioma. CDR3 sequence (DNA): TGTGCCAGCAGTCTGGGGACTAGCGGGAAACACAAGGAGCAGTTCTTC. Translated: CASSLGTSGKHKEQFF.